This T cell receptor beta chain is from a study of blood T cell repertoires in COVID-19. Background on the study: Samples came from the United States, Italy and Spain, spanning acute and convalescent COVID-19. PBMCs, B-cell-depleted T cells, or T cells were the source of the cDNA or gDNA that made up the material.

Authors' data handling: Reference gene primer amplification gave estimated nucleated cell counts. Measured with immunoSEQ multiplex PCR; TCRdb has only the in-frame clones, and not every one. V and J calls and clone size are those listed in that table; D and trimming were worked out from the DNA. The data contain some 270,000 clones, around 87% of them seen just once; the ten biggest clones take up approximately 2.1%. In germline, CDR1 is SGHNT, CDR2 YYREEE (reference sequence). The CDR3 totals 14 residues. V lost 2 bases and J lost 7; bases outside the gene matches: 3. In the case of this clone: The same CDR3 is also encoded by other DNA sequences in this sample.

This TCR derives from a woman between 55 and 75 years old with COVID-19, enrolled during active disease. Material: peripheral blood. The V and J genes are TRBV5-4 and TRBJ1-6; TRBD1 matches at 7 bases. CDR3 loop: CASSLNRGNSPLHF. CDR3 DNA sequence: TGTGCCAGCAGCTTAAACAGGGGAAATTCACCCCTCCACTTT. Complete variable domain (other parts from reference TRBV5-4 and TRBJ1-6): ETGVTQSPTHLIKTRGQQVTLRCSSQSGHNTVSWYQQALGQGPQFIFQYYREEENGRGNFPPRFSGLQFPNYSSELNVNALELDDSALYLCASSLNRGNSPLHFGNGTRLTVT.